This TCR beta chain comes out of a study of cytomegalovirus exposure and HLA in healthy donors. V gave up 6 bases and J gave up 4 bases, with 13 bases separating them. The V gene's germline CDR1 is MNHEY and CDR2 SMNVEV (reference sequence). This CDR3 contains 14 residues. 60 Vbeta and 13 Jbeta primers were used in PCR. Measured with immunoSEQ multiplex PCR; TCRdb has only the in-frame clones, and not every one. The table includes approximately 190,000 clones, over 70% detected once. This chain uses TRBV27 with TRBJ1-5; D remains unclear. Sequencing was done on a sample of PBMCs. This sequence was found in a man aged 25 to 40 in good health and CMV-seronegative. The CDR3, as DNA: TGTGCCAGCAGCCTAGATGTTGGGAATCAGCCCCAGCATTTT. This sequence encodes CASSLDVGNQPQHF.